This TCR beta chain stems from a study of beta chain features in type 1 diabetes (dated by TCRdb to the late 2010s). Concerning the study at large: Mean age, gender distribution, total cell number and subset yield were not different between patients and healthy donors. A total of some 110 million sorted cells were examined across all samples, and the number of cells per subset was strongly correlated with RNA yield. In the study, TCRB repertoires of sorted circulating CD4+ T cell subsets from recently diagnosed type 1 diabetes patients were compared with those of matched healthy donors. Regulatory and stem cell-like memory subsets were obtained from only 8 patients and roughly eight healthy donors, while naive and central memory subsets were obtained from all 28 donors.

This clone was counted only a few times. There is no known antigen for this receptor. No much larger clone exists at a distance of one base, and base qualities are not known. V has 8 bases trimmed and J has 3 bases trimmed; junction bases matching no gene number 6. From the cysteine up to the phenylalanine, the CDR3 has a length of 13 residues. Only CDR3 DNA remains: 39 bases, in frame from the first base. CDR1 and CDR2 were assigned from the germline V gene (reference sequence) as LNHDA and SQIVND. The entire isolated RNA was reverse transcribed using the High Capacity cDNA Reverse Transcription Kit, and thus expressed TCRB transcripts were sequenced. Deep immunoSEQ sequencing was performed on naive, central memory and regulatory T cell samples, with an average of roughly 3.3 million total reads per sample. Sorted cells were lysed in RLT buffer, and RNA was extracted using DNase-treated RNeasy Micro or Mini kits according to cell number. To prevent cross-contamination, each cell subset was processed individually, whereas patient and healthy donor samples were processed jointly. Using the immunoSEQ multiplex PCR, TCRB sequences were amplified from cDNA into 87-bp fragments spanning the CDR3 region. Sequencing of the amplicons was done on the Illumina HiSeq platform. Per the authors' processing: PCR bias was corrected computationally using synthetic template baselines, and reads within Hamming distance 2 were collapsed, with unmergeable singletons discarded. By aligning reads against IMGT, V, D and J genes, CDR3 length, and insertions or deletions at six rearrangement sites were assigned. Clonotype counts were normalized to sorted cell number within each subset before computing true diversity and Gini coefficients with the tcR R package. The overlap coefficient, calculated on TCRB nucleotide sequences, was used to measure repertoire sharing. As a proxy for the pre-selection repertoire, out-of-frame TCRB sequences from naive cells were analyzed. Here the immuneACCESS table is served through TCRdb, limited to in-frame sequences with V and J called. Missing clones are a known gap in these copies; in checked studies unresolved V genes cover under half, and the rest lacks a known reason. V and J calls plus clone size are reproduced from that table; the DNA served to infer D and trimming. The table for this sample lists around 430,000 clones; around 28% of them were counted only once. The top ten hold around 0.065% of the sample.

Study-wide conclusions, independent of this receptor: Shorter templates might have been favored by PCR, but patient and control samples were amplified and corrected together, so both groups would have been affected equally by any skew. At VDJ recombination sites, patients with type 1 diabetes made fewer insertions and deleted more nucleotides, a pattern implying thymic rearrangement abnormalities. The naive, central memory and regulatory TCRB repertoires appeared to resemble one another more closely among patients than among healthy donors. Because small numbers of individuals were included in the HLA sub-analyses, any influence of HLA type on TCRB rearrangement was left unresolved. Type 1 diabetes patients showed a moderate but significant shortening of TCRB CDR3 length in all four CD4+ subsets. Sequencing cDNA rather than genomic DNA could over-represent highly expressing activated cells, although activation and CD3 levels did not differ between groups.

A single peripheral blood draw of around 0.11 L on average was collected from each donor into heparinised tubes. A BD FACSAria II was used to sort naive, central memory, regulatory and stem cell-like memory CD4+ T cells with a panel that included CD45RO, CCR7, CD25, CD127, CD95 and CD27. All sorted populations exceeded 95% purity. PBMCs were separated immediately by Lymphoprep density gradient centrifugation and were stained directly, without being cultured. To minimize batch effects, samples were stained and sorted in pairs, one healthy donor with one patient per experiment. Sequencing input: naive CD4+ T cells from blood. This sample's cell subset or site label indicates: true naive CD4+ T cells. The receptor chain draws on TRBV19 and TRBJ1-1; TRBD1 aligns with 7 central bases. The clonotype was recovered from a man between 18 and 29 years old in good health. The DNA sequence is as follows: TGTGCCAGTTCCCTCGACAGGGACACTGAAGCTTTCTTT. Translation gives CASSLDRDTEAFF.